The clone carrying this TCR beta chain was recorded many times. The target antigen is unknown. J lost 7 bases, V lost 2 bases, and 6 bases had no gene match. The germline V gene has CDR1 SGHTA and CDR2 FQGNSA. The CDR3 sequence is 16 residues long. This sample is drawn from a study of T cells in Graves' hyperthyroidism and ophthalmopathy. Study conclusions and caveats: The majority of expanded thyroid clonotypes above 0.001 also appeared in blood. By a 13 V-J model, ophthalmopathy was set apart from stable hyperthyroidism.

Amplified TCR beta CDR3 regions came from RNA transcripts. First-round RT-PCR with HTBI primers amplified the TCR CDR3 region. TCRdb re-called the multiplex PCR reads with MiXCR, one entry per CDR3 protein. The table shows more than 500,000 distinct CDR3 sequences, with 40% to 55% occurring only once. The TCR comes from an adult woman with Graves' disease, either hyperthyroidism or ophthalmopathy (not recorded which). The sample taken for sequencing was peripheral blood or thyroid tissue (not recorded which). The J gene is TRBJ2-2, the V gene TRBV7-2; 11 bases align to TRBD1. The CDR3 is CASSLPMGQGGGELFF. The CDR3 DNA reads TGTGCCAGCAGCTTACCTATGGGACAGGGGGGCGGGGAGCTGTTTTTT.